These 20 T cell receptor beta chains were all obtained from the same sample, sequenced in a study of CD8 T cells in ankylosing spondylitis. TCRdb analysed the 5' RACE reads with MiXCR anew, one entry per CDR3 protein. Of approximately 240,000 distinct CDR3 sequences listed, about 11% were seen once; the top ten hold about 2.8%. The sequenced sample was blood, either unsorted or a sorted T cell fraction (not recorded which). All receptors derive from a male donor with ankylosing spondylitis or in good health (not recorded which).

This clonotype was seen at least ten times. The chain uses TRBV10-2 and TRBJ1-4; 7 nucleotides agree with TRBD1. Germline loops: CDR1 WSHSY, CDR2 SAAADI. The CDR3 contains 17 residues. With V trimmed by 3 bases and J by 7 bases, 14 bases remained unmatched. The CDR3 DNA follows: TGCGCCAGCAGTGACCTAAAAGGGAGGGGGCGAGGTGAAAAACTGTTTTTT. This encodes CASSDLKGRGRGEKLFF.

In this sample, this clonotype turned up many times. This chain uses TRBV19 with TRBJ2-2; 8 nucleotides line up with TRBD1. The germline V gene encodes CDR1 LNHDA and CDR2 SQIVND (reference sequence). CDR3 length: 14 amino acids. The J segment lost 3 bases and the V segment lost 8 bases, leaving 5 bases of the junction unmatched. CDR3 sequence reads: CASQTGVHTGELFF. CDR3 DNA: TGTGCCAGTCAGACAGGGGTCCACACCGGGGAGCTGTTTTTT. The variable domain in full, completed from reference TRBV19 and TRBJ2-2, reads DGGITQSPKYLFRKEGQNVTLSCEQNLNHDAMYWYRQDPGQGLRLIYYSQIVNDFQKGDIAEGYSVSREKKESFPLTVTSAQKNPTAFYLCASQTGVHTGELFFGEGSRLTVL.

This clonotype came up a few times. The genes are TRBV7-2 and TRBJ2-4; D is undetermined. Germline V lookup: CDR1 SGHTA, CDR2 FQGNSA. V was shortened by 4 bases and J by 8 bases, with 6 bases between the two germline ends. The CDR3 has 11 residues. In DNA form, the CDR3 reads TGTGCCAGCAGCTCGCGTGACATTCAGTACTTC. It is translated as CASSSRDIQYF.

V gene TRBV21-1 combines with J gene TRBJ2-5; the table names TRBD1, a call not compared with the DNA. TRBV21-1 is tagged as a pseudogene. The length of the CDR3 is 15 residues. CDR3 sequence: CTSSRKGEDQETQYF. In DNA form, the CDR3 reads TGTACCAGCAGTCGGAAGGGGGAGGATCAAGAGACCCAGTACTTC.

This clonotype was recorded a few times. The chain has TRBV11-2 and TRBJ1-2, with D hard to call. The germline V gene encodes CDR1 SGHAT and CDR2 FQNNGV. The V end was cut by 5 bases, the J end by 5 bases, with 12 bases between. This CDR3 comprises 13 residues. In DNA, the CDR3 is TGTGCCAGCAGCACTCCCGGCGGATATGGCTACACCTTC. It is translated as CASSTPGGYGYTF.

Many counts were recorded for this clonotype. This chain links TRBV20-1 with TRBJ2-3; 7 bases are a match to TRBD2. Trimming took 3 bases from V and 1 from J; bases not matched to a gene: 1. The CDR3 loop spans 13 amino acids. Germline assignment: CDR1 DFQATT and CDR2 SNEGSKA (reference sequence). The CDR3 DNA is TGCAGTGCTAGTGGGGGGGGCACAGATACGCAGTATTTT. Translated, it gives CSASGGGTDTQYF.

This clonotype was detected many times. This rearrangement joins TRBV18 to TRBJ2-4; D gene uncertain. The CDR3 is made up of 14 amino acids. Trimming removed 1 base from V and 3 bases from J, with 7 bases in between. Germline V lookup: CDR1 KGHSH, CDR2 LQKENI. In DNA form, the CDR3 reads TGTGCCAGCTCACCACGAACGGGCAAAAACATTCAGTACTTC. Its protein is CASSPRTGKNIQYF. The full variable domain, with the rest looked up from reference TRBV18 and TRBJ2-4, is NAGVMQNPRHLVRRRGQEARLRCSPMKGHSHVYWYRQLPEEGLKFMVYLQKENIIDESGMPKERFSAEFPKEGPSILRIQQVVRGDSAAYFCASSPRTGKNIQYFGAGTRLSVL.

This clonotype was recorded at least ten times. The gene calls are TRBV12-3 or TRBV12-4 and TRBJ2-3; possible D gene TRBD1, 7 bases. With 4 bases removed from V and 3 bases from J, the gap between germline ends came to 17 bases. The CDR3 is 16 amino acids. CDR3 sequence reads: CASSSNRGGVTDTQYF. As DNA, the CDR3 is TGTGCCAGCAGTTCCAACAGGGGCGGGGTAACAGATACGCAGTATTTT.

In its sample, this clonotype was seen many times. The chain uses TRBV3-1 and TRBJ1-1; weak D call: TRBD1 (5 bases). Trimming removed 4 bases at V and 4 bases at J, with 16 bases between. This CDR3 spans 15 amino acids. In germline, CDR1 is LGHDT, CDR2 YNNKEL (reference sequence). The CDR3 DNA reads as TGTGCCAGCAGCCTTACTCAGGGACGCGTCACTGAAGCTTTCTTT. This gives the protein CASSLTQGRVTEAFF.

This clonotype was found many times. This sequence joins TRBV5-1 and TRBJ2-1; D not resolved. The CDR3 has 13 amino acids. CDR1 and CDR2 from the germline V gene are SGHRS and YFSETQ. Trimming took 4 bases from V and 4 from J, leaving 9 bases between them. CDR3 DNA: TGCGCCAGCAGCGTGGACCGATACAATGAGCAGTTCTTC. Translation: CASSVDRYNEQFF. The full variable domain, with the rest looked up from reference TRBV5-1 and TRBJ2-1, is KAGVTQTPRYLIKTRGQQVTLSCSPISGHRSVSWYQQTPGQGLQFLFEYFSETQRNKGNFPGRFSGRQFSNSRSEMNVSTLELGDSALYLCASSVDRYNEQFFGPGTRLTVL.

This clonotype was observed a handful of times. The chain has TRBV19 and TRBJ2-4; TRBD1 aligns across 8 bases. Losses at the gene ends were 1 base for V and 4 bases for J; bases not matched to a gene: 6. This CDR3 has 16 amino acids. Germline CDR1 reads LNHDA; CDR2 reads SQIVND (reference sequence). CDR3 nucleotides: TGTGCCAGTAGTATAGGGGGACAGGTGGTGAAAAACATTCAGTACTTC. It is translated as CASSIGGQVVKNIQYF.

This clonotype was counted many times. In DNA, the CDR3 is TGTGCCAGCAGCCCCCCCGTGGGTGACAATGAGCAGTTCTTC. It translates to CASSPPVGDNEQFF. This chain joins TRBV5-5 and TRBJ2-1, with D hard to call. The length of the CDR3 is 14 residues. Looked up from germline, CDR1 is SGHKS and CDR2 is YYEKEE (reference sequence). Deletions cut 4 bases from V and 5 bases from J, with 13 bases between.

The chain is built from TRBV14 and TRBJ2-3; unclear D gene. The CDR3 runs to 13 residues. Trimming cost V 1 base and J 8 bases, with 10 bases left between them. Germline assignment: CDR1 SGHDN and CDR2 FVKESK. The CDR3 spells CASSQVEFGTQYF. The DNA for the CDR3 is TGTGCCAGCAGCCAAGTCGAGTTTGGTACGCAGTATTTT.

V is TRBV2 and J is TRBJ1-5; D unclear. The CDR3 is 14 residues long. Germline V CDR1 and CDR2: SNHLY, FYNNEI. Trimming cost V 4 bases and J 0 bases, with 7 bases left between them. DNA of the CDR3: TGTGCCAGCAGTGGGAGGATTAGCAATCAGCCCCAGCATTTT. It yields the protein CASSGRISNQPQHF.

This clonotype was counted ten times or more. This chain joins TRBV7-9 and TRBJ2-3; D call uncertain. V was cut by 5 bases and J by 4 bases, with 4 bases left in between. This CDR3 has 11 amino acids. CDR1 is SEHNR, CDR2 FQNEAQ, per germline (reference sequence). CDR3 in amino acids: CASSSSDTQYF. The CDR3 DNA is TGTGCCAGCAGCAGTTCAGATACGCAGTATTTT.

The chain uses TRBV10-2 and TRBJ2-7; 11 nucleotides align to TRBD2. The CDR3 runs 14 residues. V shed 5 bases and J 4 bases; nucleotides not matched to a gene: 4. From germline, CDR1 is WSHSY and CDR2 SAAADI. CDR3 in DNA: TGCGCCAGCAGTCCTAGCGGGAGGCGGTACGAGCAGTACTTC. Residues: CASSPSGRRYEQYF.

The sample holds many counts of this clonotype. The chain combines TRBV7-2 with TRBJ1-6, with D hard to call. The germline V and J ends were trimmed by 7 bases and 0 bases, with 13 bases remaining between them. CDR3 length: 16 residues. CDR1 SGHTA and CDR2 FQGNSA come from the germline V gene. CDR3 coding DNA: TGTGCCAGCAAAGGTCCGGGGAGCTCCTATAATTCACCCCTCCACTTT. It specifies CASKGPGSSYNSPLHF.

The sample holds many counts of this clonotype. CDR3 DNA sequence: TGTGCCAGCAGCTTCCAGGGACGGGGGCAGTACTTC. Translating it yields CASSFQGRGQYF. This sequence joins TRBV11-2 and TRBJ2-7; tentatively, D is TRBD1 or TRBD2 (5 bases each). This CDR3 is built from 12 residues. From germline, CDR1 is SGHAT and CDR2 FQNNGV. Between the trimmed V and J ends, which lost 3 bases and 9 bases, there was a span of 12 bases.

This clonotype was detected many times. The V gene is TRBV20-1, the J gene TRBJ2-1; 9 bases align to TRBD2. Trimming at V came to 3 bases and at J to 6 bases, leaving 21 bases not matched to a gene. Looked up from germline, CDR1 is DFQATT and CDR2 is SNEGSKA (reference sequence). The CDR3 covers 19 residues. Here the CDR3 DNA reads TGCAGTGCTAGTCCTCTAGCGGGAACCAAGGTACCGATTGGCAATGAGCAGTTCTTC. It translates to CSASPLAGTKVPIGNEQFF.

In this sample, this clonotype turned up many times. This chain links TRBV3-1 with TRBJ1-1; D call uncertain. The CDR3 runs 16 residues. Germline loops: CDR1 LGHDT, CDR2 YNNKEL (reference sequence). The germline V and J ends were trimmed by 0 bases and 4 bases, with 15 bases remaining between them. CDR3 loop: CASSQERAAGATEAFF. As DNA, the CDR3 is TGTGCCAGCAGCCAAGAAAGGGCCGCAGGCGCCACTGAAGCTTTCTTT.